Below are 21 T cell receptor beta chains sequenced from a single sample in a study of metastatic and nonmetastatic thyroid tumors. Every patient was untreated before thyroid surgery. TCRdb re-clonotyped the PCR reads through MiXCR. The sample includes roughly 40,000 clones, about a sixth of them seen just once. Specimen: blood. Receptors were obtained from a male donor with papillary thyroid cancer or a benign thyroid nodule (not recorded which). Some clones in this sample may be carry-over from other donors' samples.

For this clone: One end of the junction varies from germline; a read error may be responsible. The chain carries TRBV7-7 and TRBJ2-7; 10 bases agree with TRBD2. The CDR3 has 18 amino acids. Germline V gene data show CDR1 as SSHAT and CDR2 as FNYEAQ (reference sequence). The CDR3 is CASSPELAGPTSSYEQYF. CDR3 nucleotides: TGTGCTAGCAGCCCCGAACTAGCGGGGCCAACTAGCTCCTACGAGCAGTACTTC.

In its sample, this clone was seen many times. The DNA for the CDR3 is TGCAGCGCGACTAGCGGGGGGAACTACAATGAGCAGTTCTTC. Translated: CSATSGGNYNEQFF. The chain carries TRBV29-1 and TRBJ2-1; 13 bases agree with TRBD2. CDR1 is SQVTM, CDR2 ANQGSEA, per germline. Trimming at V came to 7 bases and at J to 3 bases, leaving 3 bases not matched to a gene. The CDR3 is 14 amino acids.

This clone was recorded at least ten times. This chain connects TRBV6-1 to TRBJ2-2; 8 nucleotides align to TRBD1. Germline V lookup: CDR1 MNHNS, CDR2 SASEGT. Unmatched junction bases numbered 4, after V lost 4 bases and J lost 3 bases. The CDR3 is 15 amino acids. CDR3 DNA: TGTGCCAGCAGTGGGGAGACAGGGGACACCGGGGAGCTGTTTTTT. Protein sequence: CASSGETGDTGELFF.

This clone was detected many times. The gene calls are TRBV6-1 and TRBJ1-3; D is uncertain. The CDR3 loop spans 13 amino acids. V dropped 6 bases and J dropped 0 bases, with 6 bases sitting between them. Germline lookup yields CDR1 MNHNS and CDR2 SASEGT. The CDR3 DNA follows: TGTGCCAGCAGATACAGCTCTGGAAACACCATATATTTT. Residues: CASRYSSGNTIYF.

The chain has TRBV11-2 and TRBJ2-7; D is undetermined. The germline V and J ends were trimmed by 0 bases and 2 bases, with 11 bases remaining between them. The germline V gene encodes CDR1 SGHAT and CDR2 FQNNGV. The CDR3 loop spans 15 amino acids. CDR3 in DNA: TGTGCCAGCAGCTTAGAGAAGCAGGCTACCTACGAGCAGTACTTC. Protein: CASSLEKQATYEQYF.

The table lists this clone with a few counts. This chain links TRBV6-1 with TRBJ1-2; D not certain. V lost 0 bases, J lost 5 bases, and 10 bases lay in between. The CDR3 spans 14 residues. Germline V gives CDR1 MNHNS, CDR2 SASEGT. Here the CDR3 reads CASSEARQSYGYTF. In nucleotides, the CDR3 is TGTGCCAGCAGTGAAGCGAGACAATCATATGGCTACACCTTC.

This clone was seen many times. The genes are TRBV12-3 or TRBV12-4 and TRBJ2-1, with a weak D call TRBD1 (6 bases). V lost 3 bases, J lost 6 bases, and 18 bases lay in between. This CDR3 is built from 16 residues. The CDR3 sequence: CASSFISRGWGNEQFF. The DNA of the CDR3 is TGTGCCAGCAGTTTCATTTCCAGGGGTTGGGGCAATGAGCAGTTCTTC.

In this sample, this clone turned up many times. The chain uses TRBV7-9 and TRBJ2-2; 8 nucleotides agree with TRBD2. The germline V gene encodes CDR1 SEHNR and CDR2 FQNEAQ (reference sequence). CDR3 length: 15 amino acids. After removal of 4 bases from V and 7 bases from J, the junction contained 8 bases not matched to a gene. In DNA form, the CDR3 reads TGTGCCAGCAGCTCCGCCGGGGGGGCTGGCGGGGAGCTGTTTTTT. Amino acid sequence: CASSSAGGAGGELFF.

This clone was counted many times. This chain connects TRBV2 to TRBJ2-3; no definite D call. This CDR3 contains 13 residues. V was clipped by 3 bases and J by 6 bases, with 10 bases between them. Germline V gene data show CDR1 as SNHLY and CDR2 as FYNNEI. The CDR3 protein is CASSDPLRDTQYF. The DNA of the CDR3 is TGTGCCAGCAGTGACCCCTTGAGGGATACGCAGTATTTT.

This clone is large by share. The chain couples TRBV7-2 to TRBJ2-2; D is uncertain. The germline V gene has CDR1 SGHTA and CDR2 FQGNSA. Between the trimmed V and J ends, which lost 1 base and 1 base, there was a span of 4 bases. This CDR3 is built from 14 residues. The CDR3 coding sequence is TGTGCCAGCAGCTTAGAAGGGAACACCGGGGAGCTGTTTTTT. It yields the protein CASSLEGNTGELFF.

This chain connects TRBV5-1 to TRBJ1-1; TRBD1 is a possible D gene (5 bases). The CDR3 contains 15 residues. V lost 4 bases to trimming and J lost 2 bases, with 15 bases between them. CDR1 is SGHRS and CDR2 is YFSETQ in the germline V gene. This chain's CDR3 is CASSEFPGSNTEAFF. The CDR3 DNA reads TGCGCCAGCAGCGAGTTTCCAGGGTCTAACACTGAAGCTTTCTTT.

The chain couples TRBV11-2 to TRBJ2-1; D is undetermined. The CDR3 runs to 13 residues. CDR1 is SGHAT and CDR2 is FQNNGV in the germline V gene. V lost 6 bases, J lost 4 bases, and 10 bases lay in between. The CDR3 DNA reads TGTGCCAGCAGGTACCAATCTTACAATGAGCAGTTCTTC. Translated, it gives CASRYQSYNEQFF.

This clone has just a few counts. The chain uses TRBV27 and TRBJ2-1, with TRBD2 matching 9 bases. The germline gives CDR1 MNHEY, CDR2 SMNVEV (reference sequence). This CDR3 contains 18 residues. With 7 bases clipped from V and 4 bases from J, the junction kept 17 bases outside the gene matches. CDR3 protein: CASIRAQVVAGAYNEQFF. The CDR3 DNA is TGTGCCAGCATCCGGGCCCAGGTGGTAGCGGGAGCATACAATGAGCAGTTCTTC.

A few counts support this clone. The V call is TRBV5-6, the J call TRBJ2-1; D not resolved. CDR1 SGHDT and CDR2 YYEEEE come from the germline V gene. V lost 2 bases to trimming and J lost 12 bases, with 18 bases between them. The CDR3 has 14 amino acids. The CDR3 sequence: CASSLGQYSLWQFF. Here the CDR3 DNA reads TGTGCCAGCAGCTTAGGGCAATACTCCCTCTGGCAGTTCTTC. Full variable domain (missing parts from reference TRBV5-6 and TRBJ2-1): DAGVTQSPTHLIKTRGQQVTLRCSPKSGHDTVSWYQQALGQGPQFIFQYYEEEERQRGNFPDRFSGHQFPNYSSELNVNALLLGDSALYLCASSLGQYSLWQFFGPGTRLTVL.

This clone was seen at least ten times. This chain uses TRBV13 with TRBJ2-1; D not certain. V lost 4 bases, J lost 0 bases, and 16 bases lay in between. Germline assignment: CDR1 PRHDT and CDR2 FYEKMQ (reference sequence). This CDR3 is 17 amino acids long. The CDR3 here is CASSSKGLVSSYNEQFF. CDR3 coding DNA: TGTGCCAGCAGCTCAAAGGGTCTAGTCAGCTCCTACAATGAGCAGTTCTTC.

This clone was counted many times. This chain connects TRBV12-3 or TRBV12-4 to TRBJ1-1; TRBD1 matches 7 bases. V shed 6 bases, J shed 7 bases, and the junction held 2 bases outside the gene matches. The CDR3 length is 11 residues. CDR3: CASRTGYEAFF. The DNA of the CDR3 is TGTGCCAGCAGGACAGGGTATGAAGCTTTCTTT.

In its sample, this clone ranks as medium-sized. This chain links TRBV6-1 with TRBJ2-7; 11 bases line up with TRBD2. The junction had 6 bases not matched to a gene; V was cut back by 7 bases and J by 1 base. The CDR3 is 15 amino acids. Germline CDR1 is MNHNS and CDR2 is SASEGT. The CDR3 is CASTLAGGSSYEQYF. For the CDR3, the DNA is TGTGCCAGCACCCTAGCGGGGGGATCATCCTACGAGCAGTACTTC.

This clone was picked up many times. The chain carries TRBV25-1 and TRBJ1-3; D might be TRBD1 (5 bases). V shed 1 base and J shed 4 bases, with 11 bases lying between them. The CDR3 is 15 amino acids. The germline V gene encodes CDR1 MGHDK and CDR2 SYGVNS. The CDR3: CASSESGREGNTIYF. Here the CDR3 DNA reads TGTGCCAGCAGTGAATCGGGCAGGGAAGGAAACACCATATATTTT.

This clone appeared many times. V usage is TRBV20-1 and J usage is TRBJ2-3; 10 bases align to TRBD2. This CDR3 spans 18 amino acids. Germline V lookup: CDR1 DFQATT, CDR2 SNEGSKA (reference sequence). V gave up 0 bases and J gave up 5 bases; unmatched junction bases: 14. The CDR3 DNA reads TGCAGTGCTAGAGATCGCTTAGCGGGGGGCCGTTGGGGAGATACGCAGTATTTT. Translated: CSARDRLAGGRWGDTQYF.

A word on this clone: Other DNA variants within this sample encode the same CDR3. The genes are TRBV30 and TRBJ1-2, with D maybe TRBD1 (6 bases). With 3 bases removed from V and 4 bases from J, the gap between germline ends came to 12 bases. CDR3 length equals 13 residues. The germline V gene has CDR1 GTSNPN and CDR2 SVGIG (reference sequence). CDR3 sequence reads: CAWRQDSRYGYTF. In DNA, the CDR3 is TGTGCCTGGAGGCAGGACAGTCGCTATGGCTACACCTTC.

This clone was detected many times. The rearrangement uses TRBV12-3 or TRBV12-4 and TRBJ1-1; 7 nucleotides line up with TRBD1. Trimming cost V 2 bases and J 3 bases; bases outside gene matches: 12. The CDR3 length is 17 residues. CDR3 coding DNA: TGTGCCAGCAGTTTATCCCCAAGGACAGGATCGGACACTGAAGCTTTCTTT. Translating gives CASSLSPRTGSDTEAFF.